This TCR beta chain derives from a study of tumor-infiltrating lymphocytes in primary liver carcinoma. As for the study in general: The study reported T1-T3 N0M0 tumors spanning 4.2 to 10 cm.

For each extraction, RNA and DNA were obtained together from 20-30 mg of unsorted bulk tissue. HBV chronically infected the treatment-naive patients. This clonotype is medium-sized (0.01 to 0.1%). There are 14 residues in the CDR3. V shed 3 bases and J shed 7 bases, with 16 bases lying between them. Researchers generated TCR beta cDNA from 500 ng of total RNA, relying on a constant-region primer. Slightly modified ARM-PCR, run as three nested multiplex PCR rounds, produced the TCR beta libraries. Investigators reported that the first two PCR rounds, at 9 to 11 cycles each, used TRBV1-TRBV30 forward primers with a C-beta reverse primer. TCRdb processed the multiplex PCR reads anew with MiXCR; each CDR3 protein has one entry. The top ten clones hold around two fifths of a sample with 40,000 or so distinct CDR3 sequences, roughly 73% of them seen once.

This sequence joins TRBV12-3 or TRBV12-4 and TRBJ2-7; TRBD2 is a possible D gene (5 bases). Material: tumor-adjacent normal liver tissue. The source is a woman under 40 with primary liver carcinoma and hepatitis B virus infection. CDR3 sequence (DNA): TGTGCCAGCAGTTTCGAGGGCCTTACTGTGGAGCAGTACTTC. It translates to CASSFEGLTVEQYF.